In this sample, the clone carrying this T cell receptor beta chain turned up many times. The source of the sample is a study of molecular identifiers for immune sequencing clone quantification. TCRdb reanalysed the PCR reads using MiXCR and keeps one entry per CDR3 protein. Among approximately 500,000 distinct CDR3 sequences, about 22% were seen once, and the ten largest hold 0.84%. This CDR3 has 13 residues. Germline lookup yields CDR1 DFQATT and CDR2 SNEGSKA (reference sequence). V shed 6 bases, J shed 2 bases, and the junction held 5 bases outside the gene matches. The receptor's source is a human donor in good health. Some libraries in this study had Jurkat cell RNA spiked in. The chain has TRBV20-1 and TRBJ2-7; 9 nucleotides agree with TRBD2. The specimen was naive CD8+ T cells from blood, with Jurkat cell RNA spiked in. Subset noted: FACS-sorted CD8+CD4-CCR7+CD45RA+ naive T cells. CDR3 protein: CSAQRGAPYEQYF. The CDR3 DNA sequence: TGCAGTGCCCAGCGGGGGGCCCCCTACGAGCAGTACTTC.